This T cell receptor (beta chain) comes out of a study of blood T cell repertoires in COVID-19. Study summary: PBMCs, B-cell-depleted T cells, or T cells provided the cDNA or gDNA that made up the material.

In germline, CDR1 is LNHDA, CDR2 SQIVND (reference sequence). Trimming left V 2 bases short and J 9 bases short, with 20 bases between. The CDR3 contains 17 residues. As handled by the study authors: How many nucleated cells were present was estimated from reference gene primer amplification. Assay: immunoSEQ multiplex PCR; the TCRdb copy retains only in-frame clones and omits some. V, J and clone size derive from that table, while D and trimming were established from the DNA sequence. The sample lists 250,000 to 300,000 clones; under 90% were seen once. The sequenced sample consisted of PBMCs or T cells enriched from blood (not recorded which). The chain combines TRBV19 with TRBJ1-6; D remains ambiguous. The receptor's source is a man between 18 and 29 years old who had recovered from COVID-19. The CDR3, as DNA: TGTGCCAGTAGTATAACGGGTCCGCCAAGTCCCGGTTCACCCCTCCACTTT. Its protein product is CASSITGPPSPGSPLHF.